These 17 T cell receptor beta chains share one sample of origin, sequenced in a study of blood T cells in healthy people across ages. The second PCR ran roughly 6 to 11 cycles with a sample-barcoded 5' primer and J-beta primers. TCRdb re-called the 5' RACE reads through MiXCR, storing one row per CDR3 protein. The table lists 650,000 to 700,000 distinct CDR3 sequences, over 40% of them singletons. The sequencing sample was made of blood. Receptor source: a woman of 80 years or more in good health.

The V gene is TRBV6-2 or TRBV6-3, the J gene TRBJ2-7, with a tentative D call TRBD2 (5 bases). CDR1 and CDR2 (germline): MNHEY, SVGEGT. This CDR3 has 14 amino acids. The ends were cut back, 7 bases at V and 7 bases at J, with 20 bases in the middle. CDR3 nucleotide sequence: TGTGCCAGCATGGAGGCGACCATCAAGTGGGAGCAGTACTTC. Translation gives CASMEATIKWEQYF.

The V call is TRBV6-4, the J call TRBJ2-2; D remains ambiguous. Trimming pared 3 bases from V and 6 bases from J, leaving 8 bases between. The CDR3 extends over 13 amino acids. Germline CDR1 is MRHNA and CDR2 is SNTAGT. This chain's CDR3 is CASSEDWAGELFF. DNA of the CDR3: TGTGCCAGCAGTGAAGACTGGGCCGGGGAGCTGTTTTTT.

This clonotype has ten or more counts. The J gene is TRBJ2-6, the V gene TRBV12-3 or TRBV12-4, with D unresolved. This CDR3 comprises 14 residues. V was shortened by 3 bases and J by 3 bases, with 6 bases between the two germline ends. The CDR3 protein is CASSLQGGANVLTF. In DNA, the CDR3 is TGTGCCAGCAGTTTGCAAGGTGGGGCCAACGTCCTGACTTTC.

This clonotype was seen many times. The J gene is TRBJ2-5, the V gene TRBV7-2, with D perhaps matching TRBD2 (6 bases). The CDR3 totals 14 residues. Between the trimmed V and J ends, which lost 4 bases and 2 bases, there was a span of 11 bases. Looked up from germline, CDR1 is SGHTA and CDR2 is FQGNSA. The CDR3 reads CASSWGTVQETQYF. CDR3 DNA: TGTGCCAGCAGCTGGGGGACTGTTCAAGAGACCCAGTACTTC.

This clonotype was detected ten times or more. The CDR3 bases are TGCGCCAGCAGCTTCGCAAACAGGGCTGGGGCCAACGTCCTGACTTTC. Its protein product is CASSFANRAGANVLTF. This chain uses TRBV5-1 with TRBJ2-6, with D possibly TRBD1 on 6 matching bases. Trimming pared 2 bases from V and 2 bases from J, leaving 11 bases between. The germline V gene encodes CDR1 SGHRS and CDR2 YFSETQ. This CDR3 is built from 16 residues.

This clonotype was seen a handful of times. A read error may explain this, as a much larger clone is one base away. The gene calls are TRBV4-1 and TRBJ2-5, with TRBD2 identical over 7 bases. With V trimmed by 3 bases and J by 11 bases, 12 bases remained unmatched. The CDR3 spans 14 residues. Germline V lookup: CDR1 MGHRA, CDR2 YSYEKL. CDR3 DNA sequence: TGCGCCAGCAGCCACAGCGAGCTAGCGGATGAGCAGTACTTC. It translates to CASSHSELADEQYF.

The table lists this clonotype with many counts. The CDR3 nucleotides are TGTGCCATCAGAGGGGACAGGGGAAGCCCAAGCACAGATACGCAGTATTTT. Residues: CAIRGDRGSPSTDTQYF. The chain is built from TRBV10-3 and TRBJ2-3; TRBD1 matches 10 bases. Germline CDR1 and CDR2: ENHRY and SYGVKD. The CDR3 is 17 amino acids. The J segment lost 0 bases and the V segment lost 6 bases, leaving 9 bases of the junction unmatched.

For this clonotype: It may be a read error: a sequence one base away is much more abundant. In nucleotides, the CDR3 is TGCAGTGCTCCGCGGGTCCACGAGCAGTTCTTC. Translated, it gives CSAPRVHEQFF. The chain joins TRBV20-1 to TRBJ2-1; D may be TRBD2 (5 bases). V gave up 5 bases and J gave up 10 bases, with 12 bases separating them. Germline V gene lookup returns CDR1 DFQATT and CDR2 SNEGSKA (reference sequence). The CDR3 has 11 amino acids.

The rearrangement joins TRBV5-1 to TRBJ1-1, with D unresolved. CDR3 size: 14 residues. Between the trimmed V and J ends, which lost 0 bases and 6 bases, there was a span of 12 bases. Germline V gene data show CDR1 as SGHRS and CDR2 as YFSETQ. CDR3 coding DNA: TGCGCCAGCAGCTTGGACGTAGTAAACGCTGAAGCTTTCTTT. It codes for CASSLDVVNAEAFF.

This clonotype was counted at least ten times. The rearrangement uses TRBV7-3 and TRBJ2-1; tentative D call: TRBD2 (6 bases). The V end lost 4 bases, the J end lost 4 bases, and 17 bases lay between the germline ends. This CDR3 spans 16 amino acids. CDR1 is SGHTA and CDR2 is FQGTGA in the germline V gene. DNA for the CDR3: TGTGCCAGCAGCTCACCCTCCTCCGGGGGTTACAATGAGCAGTTCTTC. Residues: CASSSPSSGGYNEQFF.

The J gene is TRBJ1-2, the V gene TRBV4-1, with D unresolved. The CDR3 runs to 15 residues. V lost 2 bases and J lost 0, with 10 bases in between. Germline CDR1 reads MGHRA; CDR2 reads YSYEKL. CDR3 nucleotides: TGCGCCAGCAGCCAACTGGACCTCCCTAACTATGGCTACACCTTC. Residues: CASSQLDLPNYGYTF.

The chain joins TRBV6-6 to TRBJ2-7; 8 nucleotides match TRBD1. This CDR3 has 15 residues. The junction had 9 bases not matched to a gene; V was cut back by 8 bases and J by 0 bases. Germline V CDR1 and CDR2: MNHNY, SVGAGI (reference sequence). The CDR3 loop reads CASAAIDRGSYEQYF. CDR3 nucleotides: TGTGCCAGCGCCGCAATAGACAGGGGCTCCTACGAGCAGTACTTC.

This clonotype was counted many times. The chain has TRBV12-3 or TRBV12-4 and TRBJ2-6; no reliable D call. V was cut by 2 bases and J by 1 base, with 6 bases left in between. The CDR3 has 15 residues. This CDR3 is CASSLLGSGANVLTF. CDR3 DNA sequence: TGTGCCAGCAGTTTATTGGGTTCTGGGGCCAACGTCCTGACTTTC.

The chain is built from TRBV20-1 and TRBJ1-2; D is perhaps TRBD1 (6 bases). The germline V gene has CDR1 DFQATT and CDR2 SNEGSKA (reference sequence). Deletions cut 6 bases from V and 2 bases from J, with 10 bases between. The CDR3 spans 12 residues. The CDR3 DNA follows: TGCAGTGCAGGAGACAGGAACTATGGCTACACCTTC. This translates into CSAGDRNYGYTF.

About this clonotype itself: Being one base from a much bigger clone, this may be a read error. V is TRBV12-3 or TRBV12-4 and J is TRBJ2-5; either TRBD1 or TRBD2 may fit D (5 bases each). CDR3 size: 18 residues. The V end was cut by 3 bases, the J end by 2 bases, with 22 bases between. CDR3 in amino acids: CASSLPREQVLSQETQYF. CDR3 nucleotides: TGTGCCAGCAGTTTGCCCAGGGAGCAGGTGCTATCTCAAGAGACCCAGTACTTC.

For the CDR3, the DNA is TGTGCCAGCAGCACGCCGGGACACCCCTTGGAGGCTTTCTTT. Translation: CASSTPGHPLEAFF. The chain employs TRBV12-3 or TRBV12-4 and TRBJ1-1, with D possibly being TRBD1 (6 bases). The V end was cut by 6 bases, the J end by 11 bases, with 22 bases between. The CDR3 runs to 14 residues.

The CDR3 spells CASSRTSGTHEQYF. The CDR3 DNA sequence: TGTGCCAGCAGTCGGACTAGCGGGACTCACGAGCAGTACTTC. The V call is TRBV27, the J call TRBJ2-1; 12 bases map to TRBD2. The end of the DNA is better explained by TRBJ2-7, so the J call may be wrong. This CDR3 is built from 14 residues. Looked up from germline, CDR1 is MNHEY and CDR2 is SMNVEV (reference sequence).